Listed below are T cell receptor beta chains from one sample, sequenced in a study of T cell repertoires in cytomegalovirus infection. TCRdb reanalysed the reads using MiXCR and keeps one entry per CDR3 protein. The repertoire holds over 100,000 distinct CDR3 sequences, with around 9.1% as singletons. The antigens these receptors bind are not known. Material for sequencing was PBMCs, sequenced either directly or after in vitro stimulation (not recorded which). Receptors were obtained from a human donor in good health (CMV status not recorded). Some clones in this sample may be carry-over from other donors' samples. The CDR3 runs from the conserved cysteine through the conserved F or W. Fields, in order: J gene, clone size, D gene, V gene, CDR3 DNA, CDR3 protein. The D gene is left open where the match is weak. The listing skips clone size in some rows; elsewhere it reads once, few, many or a size class.

j_call: TRBJ1-6; clone_size: many; d_call: NA; v_call: TRBV12-3/TRBV12-4; cdr3_nt: TGTGCCAGCAGTTCTGGACAGCTAAATTCACCCCTCCACTTT; cdr3_aa: CASSSGQLNSPLHF
j_call: TRBJ2-2; clone_size: NA; d_call: TRBD2; v_call: TRBV3-1; cdr3_nt: TGTGCCAGCAGCCACCGACTAGCGGGAGTCGGGGAGCTGTTTTTT; cdr3_aa: CASSHRLAGVGELFF
j_call: TRBJ1-3; clone_size: many; d_call: NA; v_call: TRBV7-2; cdr3_nt: TGTGCCAGCAGCTTAGTAGGAGGGACGGGTGGAAACACCATATATTTT; cdr3_aa: CASSLVGGTGGNTIYF
j_call: TRBJ2-1; clone_size: NA; d_call: TRBD2; v_call: TRBV4-1; cdr3_nt: TGCGCCAGCAGCCATGGGACTAGCGGGATTCCCTACAATGAGCAGTTCTTC; cdr3_aa: CASSHGTSGIPYNEQFF
j_call: TRBJ1-5; clone_size: many; d_call: NA; v_call: TRBV7-9; cdr3_nt: TGTGCCAGCAGCTTGGCCGCTACTCACTCGCCCCAGCATTTT; cdr3_aa: CASSLAATHSPQHF
j_call: TRBJ2-3; clone_size: many; d_call: TRBD2; v_call: TRBV6-2/TRBV6-3; cdr3_nt: TGTGCCAGCAGCTCGCTGAACCTAGCGGGAGGGCATTCGGATACGCAGTATTTT; cdr3_aa: CASSSLNLAGGHSDTQYF
j_call: TRBJ2-1; clone_size: few; d_call: TRBD1; v_call: TRBV20-1; cdr3_nt: TGCAGTGCTAGACCTTTACAGGGGGATGTCAATGAGCAGTTCTTC; cdr3_aa: CSARPLQGDVNEQFF
j_call: TRBJ1-5; clone_size: few; d_call: NA; v_call: TRBV6-2/TRBV6-3; cdr3_nt: TGTGCCAGCACCAACGGCGGGGGACCCCAGCATTTT; cdr3_aa: CASTNGGGPQHF
j_call: TRBJ1-5; clone_size: NA; d_call: NA; v_call: TRBV3-1; cdr3_nt: TGTGCCAGCAGCCTTAGGATGGGGCAGCCCCAGCATTTT; cdr3_aa: CASSLRMGQPQHF
j_call: TRBJ2-5; clone_size: few; d_call: NA; v_call: TRBV15; cdr3_nt: TGTGCCACCAGCAGCGGGTCGGTCCAAGAGACCCAGTACTTC; cdr3_aa: CATSSGSVQETQYF
j_call: TRBJ1-5; clone_size: many; d_call: NA; v_call: TRBV28; cdr3_nt: TGTGCCAGCAGTTCGGACAGTAATCAGCCCCAGCATTTT; cdr3_aa: CASSSDSNQPQHF
j_call: TRBJ2-3; clone_size: NA; d_call: TRBD1; v_call: TRBV18; cdr3_nt: TGTGCCAGCTCACCTAACAGGGGTCGTTACACAGATACGCAGTATTTT; cdr3_aa: CASSPNRGRYTDTQYF
j_call: TRBJ2-3; clone_size: NA; d_call: NA; v_call: TRBV7-6; cdr3_nt: TGTGCCAGCACCCCAAAAAGCGTCAGAACAGATACGCAGTATTTT; cdr3_aa: CASTPKSVRTDTQYF
j_call: TRBJ1-1; clone_size: many; d_call: TRBD1; v_call: TRBV11-2; cdr3_nt: TGTGCCAGCAGTCGACAGGGAGGAGGGTTGAACACTGAAGCTTTCTTT; cdr3_aa: CASSRQGGGLNTEAFF
j_call: TRBJ2-1; clone_size: many; d_call: TRBD1; v_call: TRBV7-2; cdr3_nt: TGTGCCAGCAGCTCCGGACAGGGAAGGGATGAGCAGTTCTTC; cdr3_aa: CASSSGQGRDEQFF
j_call: TRBJ1-3; clone_size: many; d_call: NA; v_call: TRBV7-2; cdr3_nt: TGTGCCAGCAGCTTAGAATCGGGCAGGGCTGCTGGAAACACCATATATTTT; cdr3_aa: CASSLESGRAAGNTIYF
j_call: TRBJ1-2; clone_size: NA; d_call: NA; v_call: TRBV20-1; cdr3_nt: TGCAGTGCCCGCGCCCAGGGATCACATGGCTACACCTTC; cdr3_aa: CSARAQGSHGYTF
j_call: TRBJ2-3; clone_size: few; d_call: NA; v_call: TRBV4-1; cdr3_nt: TGCGCCAGCAGCCAACTGGGTACAGATACGCAGTATTTT; cdr3_aa: CASSQLGTDTQYF
j_call: TRBJ1-5; clone_size: many; d_call: TRBD1; v_call: TRBV6-2/TRBV6-3; cdr3_nt: TGTGCCAGCAGTTACTTGTGGGACAGGGTTCAGCCCCAGCATTTT; cdr3_aa: CASSYLWDRVQPQHF
j_call: TRBJ2-3; clone_size: few; d_call: TRBD2; v_call: TRBV5-5; cdr3_nt: TGTGCCAGCAGTCTGGCGGCTTTACCGGGAGGGAGGACAGATACGCAGTATTTT; cdr3_aa: CASSLAALPGGRTDTQYF
j_call: TRBJ2-5; clone_size: NA; d_call: NA; v_call: TRBV20-1; cdr3_nt: TGCAGTGCCCGGGCGTGGGTCCAAGAGACCCAGTACTTC; cdr3_aa: CSARAWVQETQYF
j_call: TRBJ2-6; clone_size: many; d_call: TRBD1; v_call: TRBV5-1; cdr3_nt: TGCGCCAGCAGTACCGGGACAGGGGACTCTGGGGCCAACGTCCTGACTTTC; cdr3_aa: CASSTGTGDSGANVLTF
j_call: TRBJ1-5; clone_size: NA; d_call: NA; v_call: TRBV6-5; cdr3_nt: TGTGCCAGCAGTTATGGAGGGCGTCAGCCCCAGCATTTT; cdr3_aa: CASSYGGRQPQHF
j_call: TRBJ1-6; clone_size: many; d_call: TRBD1; v_call: TRBV28; cdr3_nt: TGTGCCAGCACCAACCCGGGACAGGGGAATTCACCCCTCCACTTT; cdr3_aa: CASTNPGQGNSPLHF
j_call: TRBJ2-3; clone_size: many; d_call: NA; v_call: TRBV7-9; cdr3_nt: TGTGCCAGCAGCTTAGGACAGCGCACAGATACGCAGTATTTT; cdr3_aa: CASSLGQRTDTQYF
j_call: TRBJ1-3; clone_size: many; d_call: TRBD1; v_call: TRBV20-1; cdr3_nt: TGCAGTGCTAGATGGGGGGACAGGGGCGCTGGAAACACCATATATTTT; cdr3_aa: CSARWGDRGAGNTIYF
j_call: TRBJ2-3; clone_size: few; d_call: TRBD2; v_call: TRBV15; cdr3_nt: TGTGCCACCAGCTGGGGACTAGCAGAGAGCACAGATACGCAGTATTTT; cdr3_aa: CATSWGLAESTDTQYF
j_call: TRBJ1-1; clone_size: NA; d_call: NA; v_call: TRBV11-2; cdr3_nt: TGTGCCAGCAGCTTTATCGGGCAAGGGACTGACCTTGAAGCTTTCTTT; cdr3_aa: CASSFIGQGTDLEAFF
j_call: TRBJ2-1; clone_size: few; d_call: NA; v_call: TRBV4-1; cdr3_nt: TGCGCCAGCAGCCAAGAGATGAGCGACGAGCAGTTCTTC; cdr3_aa: CASSQEMSDEQFF
j_call: TRBJ1-6; clone_size: many; d_call: NA; v_call: TRBV6-5; cdr3_nt: TGTGCCAGCAGTTACGGCCTCGACAGACCTAATTCACCCCTCCACTTT; cdr3_aa: CASSYGLDRPNSPLHF
j_call: TRBJ2-7; clone_size: NA; d_call: NA; v_call: TRBV7-3; cdr3_nt: TGTGCCAGCAGCTTACTCGGGGGGCGCGAGCAGTACTTC; cdr3_aa: CASSLLGGREQYF
j_call: TRBJ1-6; clone_size: many; d_call: NA; v_call: TRBV6-1; cdr3_nt: TGTGCCAGCAGTATCACTGGGACCTATAATTCACCCCTCCACTTT; cdr3_aa: CASSITGTYNSPLHF
j_call: TRBJ2-1; clone_size: NA; d_call: NA; v_call: TRBV27; cdr3_nt: TGTGCCAGCAGTCCAATCCCCACCTTGGCGCTTTCCTACAATGAGCAGTTCTTC; cdr3_aa: CASSPIPTLALSYNEQFF
j_call: TRBJ2-5; clone_size: NA; d_call: NA; v_call: TRBV25-1; cdr3_nt: TGTGCCAGCAGATTCACAGGGCTCGACGAGACCCAGTACTTC; cdr3_aa: CASRFTGLDETQYF
j_call: TRBJ2-5; clone_size: NA; d_call: NA; v_call: TRBV12-3/TRBV12-4; cdr3_nt: TGTGCCAGCAGTTTAGGCGCCGATGTGAGGGCGTACTTC; cdr3_aa: CASSLGADVRAYF
j_call: TRBJ2-7; clone_size: NA; d_call: NA; v_call: TRBV28; cdr3_nt: TGTGCCAGCAGTTTCCCAGGGGTGGGAGAGCAGTACTTC; cdr3_aa: CASSFPGVGEQYF
j_call: TRBJ1-6; clone_size: many; d_call: NA; v_call: TRBV7-2; cdr3_nt: TGTGCCAGCAGCCCCCGGGGTTTCAGCTCCTATAATTCACCCCTCCACTTT; cdr3_aa: CASSPRGFSSYNSPLHF
j_call: TRBJ1-2; clone_size: NA; d_call: NA; v_call: TRBV28; cdr3_nt: TGTGCCAGCAGTTTTGTAGACTATGGCTACACCTTC; cdr3_aa: CASSFVDYGYTF
j_call: TRBJ1-4; clone_size: many; d_call: NA; v_call: TRBV11-3; cdr3_nt: TGTGCCAGCAGCCGGGGCAGCCTCAATGAAAAACTGTTTTTT; cdr3_aa: CASSRGSLNEKLFF
j_call: TRBJ1-1; clone_size: many; d_call: TRBD1; v_call: TRBV7-2; cdr3_nt: TGTGCCAGCAGCTTAAAGCGACAGGGATCCGGGACTGAAGCTTTCTTT; cdr3_aa: CASSLKRQGSGTEAFF
j_call: TRBJ1-1; clone_size: few; d_call: NA; v_call: TRBV29-1; cdr3_nt: TGCAGCGGGGCGGGAGGGGCTGAAGCTTTCTTT; cdr3_aa: CSGAGGAEAFF
j_call: TRBJ1-5; clone_size: NA; d_call: NA; v_call: TRBV7-8; cdr3_nt: TGTGCCAGCAGCCTCCTGACCTCCGGCAGTCAGCCCCAGCATTTT; cdr3_aa: CASSLLTSGSQPQHF
j_call: TRBJ1-1; clone_size: many; d_call: NA; v_call: TRBV27; cdr3_nt: TGTGCCAGCAGTTTAAACCCGGGGGCGGGCAGGAACACTGAAGCTTTCTTT; cdr3_aa: CASSLNPGAGRNTEAFF
j_call: TRBJ2-3; clone_size: many; d_call: NA; v_call: TRBV7-9; cdr3_nt: TGTGCCAGCAGCTTAGAGCAGGGTTTATTCCCAGATACGCAGTATTTT; cdr3_aa: CASSLEQGLFPDTQYF
j_call: TRBJ1-5; clone_size: many; d_call: TRBD1; v_call: TRBV4-1; cdr3_nt: TGCGCCAGCAGCCAACGACAGGGGAGCCAGCCCCAGCATTTT; cdr3_aa: CASSQRQGSQPQHF